The next 13 T cell receptor beta chains were all read from a single sample in a study of cytomegalovirus exposure and HLA in healthy donors. Clones were read by immunoSEQ multiplex PCR, and TCRdb kept only the in-frame ones, dropping some. The data show 200,000 to 250,000 clones, over 70% seen once. Material: PBMCs. These TCRs come from a woman aged 25 to 39 in good health and CMV-seropositive.

J is TRBJ1-2 and V is TRBV2; D is unclear. The V gene's germline CDR1 is SNHLY and CDR2 FYNNEI. The CDR3 length is 11 residues. Trimming took off 0 bases at V and 7 bases at J, with 3 bases between the two ends. In nucleotides, the CDR3 is TGTGCCAGCAGTGAAGCGCGTGGCTACACCTTC. Amino acid sequence: CASSEARGYTF.

Ten or more counts support this clone. The CDR3 protein is CASSLGGRADEQYF. The CDR3 DNA follows: TGTGCCAGCAGTTTAGGCGGGAGGGCCGACGAGCAGTACTTC. The rearrangement uses TRBV28 and TRBJ2-7, with TRBD2 identical over 9 bases. Germline V gene sequence: CDR1 MDHEN, CDR2 SYDVKM. Trimming removed 2 bases from V and 5 bases from J; junction bases left unmatched: 4. CDR3 length: 14 residues.

The chain recombines TRBV25-1 with TRBJ2-2; 11 bases are a match to TRBD1. With 6 bases clipped from V and 4 bases from J, the junction kept 4 bases outside the gene matches. CDR3 length: 15 residues. Germline CDR1 reads MGHDK; CDR2 reads SYGVNS. The CDR3, as DNA: TGTGCCAGCAGGGACAGGGGGCGAGGCACCGGGGAGCTGTTTTTT. Translation: CASRDRGRGTGELFF.

The rearrangement links TRBV7-3 to TRBJ2-1; D possibly corresponds to TRBD2 (5 bases). Germline loops: CDR1 SGHTA, CDR2 FQGTGA. The CDR3 totals 15 residues. Trimming removed 4 bases from V and 0 bases from J, with 10 bases in between. The DNA for the CDR3 is TGTGCCAGCAGCTCGACTGGACTCTCCTACAATGAGCAGTTCTTC. Translation gives CASSSTGLSYNEQFF.

This chain uses TRBV10-3 with TRBJ1-4; TRBD1 might be the D (5 bases). Germline V lookup: CDR1 ENHRY, CDR2 SYGVKD. This CDR3 region has 14 residues. V was cut by 6 bases and J by 3 bases, with 11 bases left in between. The DNA for the CDR3 is TGTGCCATCAGCAGGGAGGGTGCTAATGAAAAACTGTTTTTT. Its translation: CAISREGANEKLFF.

The CDR3 sequence: CASIGSATEQYF. The CDR3 DNA reads as TGTGCCAGCATCGGATCAGCTACCGAGCAGTACTTC. The chain joins TRBV28 to TRBJ2-7, with no clear D. The CDR3 loop spans 12 amino acids. The germline V gene has CDR1 MDHEN and CDR2 SYDVKM. Trimming took 7 bases from V and 6 from J, leaving 13 bases between them.

The chain's CDR3 is CASSLSDWYEQYF. For the CDR3, the DNA is TGTGCCAGCAGTTTATCAGACTGGTACGAGCAGTACTTC. The chain joins TRBV28 to TRBJ2-7, with unresolved D. The germline V and J ends were trimmed by 1 base and 4 bases, with 8 bases remaining between them. Per the germline V gene, CDR1 is MDHEN and CDR2 is SYDVKM. This CDR3 has 13 amino acids.

This clone was picked up one time. The chain has TRBV4-1 and TRBJ1-5; D is ambiguous. Deletions cut 0 bases from V and 0 bases from J, with 15 bases between. The CDR3 is 18 residues long. Germline-derived CDR1 and CDR2 are MGHRA and YSYEKL. The CDR3 sequence: CASSQDPTGGYSNQPQHF. The DNA for the CDR3 is TGCGCCAGCAGCCAAGACCCGACCGGAGGTTATAGCAATCAGCCCCAGCATTTT.

This rearrangement joins TRBV9 to TRBJ2-3; 12 positions match TRBD2. Germline assignment: CDR1 SGDLS and CDR2 YYNGEE. Trimming removed 0 bases from V and 3 bases from J; junction bases left unmatched: 5. The CDR3 is made up of 17 amino acids. The CDR3, as DNA: TGTGCCAGCAGCGTAGGTGGGACTAGCGGGCCGACAGATACGCAGTATTTT. Its protein product is CASSVGGTSGPTDTQYF.

The V gene is TRBV6-6, the J gene TRBJ2-7, with D perhaps matching TRBD2 (5 bases). The CDR3 has 14 residues. V was clipped by 10 bases and J by 6 bases, with 22 bases between them. Germline lookup yields CDR1 MNHNY and CDR2 SVGAGI (reference sequence). The CDR3 protein is CAIQSTVGESEQYF. The CDR3 nucleotides are TGTGCCATCCAATCAACGGTCGGGGAAAGCGAGCAGTACTTC.

The CDR3 DNA sequence: TGCGCCAGCAGCTTGGAAAACAGGGAGATTAGGGAGACCCAGTACTTC. It encodes CASSLENREIRETQYF. This sequence joins TRBV5-1 and TRBJ2-5; D is perhaps TRBD1 (6 bases). Germline loops: CDR1 SGHRS, CDR2 YFSETQ. V was cut by 0 bases and J by 5 bases, with 17 bases left in between. This CDR3 comprises 16 residues. Supplemented by reference TRBV5-1 and TRBJ2-5, the full variable domain reads KAGVTQTPRYLIKTRGQQVTLSCSPISGHRSVSWYQQTPGQGLQFLFEYFSETQRNKGNFPGRFSGRQFSNSRSEMNVSTLELGDSALYLCASSLENREIRETQYFGPGTRLLVL.

The CDR3 spells CASSPRQGLNEKLFF. The DNA of the CDR3 is TGTGCCAGCAGCCCCCGACAGGGCCTTAATGAAAAACTGTTTTTT. The V gene is TRBV9, the J gene TRBJ1-4, with 7 positions matching TRBD1. Germline V gene lookup returns CDR1 SGDLS and CDR2 YYNGEE. The CDR3 is made up of 15 amino acids. Trimming cost V 4 bases and J 4 bases; bases outside gene matches: 7.

The chain employs TRBV27 and TRBJ2-7; D is tentatively TRBD1 or TRBD2 (6 bases each). CDR1 is MNHEY and CDR2 is SMNVEV in the germline V gene (reference sequence). CDR3 length equals 17 residues. Trimming cost V 8 bases and J 3 bases, with 26 bases left between them. The CDR3 protein is CASRPSIRGGAFYEQYF. The CDR3 nucleotides are TGTGCCAGCCGTCCCTCCATCAGGGGAGGTGCCTTCTACGAGCAGTACTTC.